These 11 T cell receptor beta chains were all obtained from the same sample, sequenced in a study of technical replicates of blood from several donors (dated by TCRdb to the late 2010s). Receptor amplification or capture employed the immunoSEQ multiplex PCR assay. Here the immuneACCESS table is served through TCRdb, limited to in-frame sequences with V and J called. Missing clones are a known gap in these copies; in checked studies unresolved V genes cover under half, and the rest lacks a known reason. This sample comprises 90,000 to 100,000 clones, 90% to 96% of them detected only once. Of the sample, roughly 0.36% is held by the ten largest clones. The sample comprised T cells isolated from PBMCs. The receptors here all came from a human donor in good health.

The V gene is TRBV28, the J gene TRBJ1-4, with D maybe TRBD1 (5 bases). The CDR3 length is 14 residues. Looked up from germline, CDR1 is MDHEN and CDR2 is SYDVKM. V was clipped by 6 bases and J by 8 bases, with 16 bases between them. CDR3 DNA sequence: TGTGCCAGCAGGATCGCCGGGACTAGGGAAAAACTGTTTTTT. It yields the protein CASRIAGTREKLFF.

This chain uses TRBV7-2 with TRBJ1-2; weak D call: TRBD1 (6 bases). The CDR3 length is 14 residues. V lost 5 bases, J lost 7 bases, and 17 bases lay in between. Germline CDR1 is SGHTA and CDR2 is FQGNSA. CDR3 region: CASSQTAGVLGYTF. As DNA, the CDR3 is TGTGCCAGCAGCCAAACGGCAGGGGTACTTGGCTACACCTTC.

The V call is TRBV7-9, the J call TRBJ2-7; 7 bases map to TRBD1. The CDR3 runs to 15 residues. The V and J ends lost 4 bases and 2 bases, in that order; junction bases with no gene match: 8. CDR1 is SEHNR, CDR2 FQNEAQ, per germline (reference sequence). CDR3 protein: CASSSIRDSPYEQYF. CDR3 coding DNA: TGTGCCAGCAGCTCCATCCGGGACAGCCCCTACGAGCAGTACTTC.

The chain is built from TRBV6-6 and TRBJ2-5, with 7 bases that match TRBD2. CDR1 MNHNY and CDR2 SVGAGI come from the germline V gene (reference sequence). The junction had 6 bases not matched to a gene; V was cut back by 6 bases and J by 5 bases. The CDR3 is 13 amino acids. The CDR3 protein is CASSTLASETQYF. CDR3 nucleotides: TGTGCCAGCAGCACACTAGCGTCGGAGACCCAGTACTTC.

The chain uses TRBV5-1 and TRBJ2-1; 7 nucleotides match TRBD1. CDR1 and CDR2 from the germline V gene are SGHRS and YFSETQ. V shed 2 bases, J shed 4 bases, and the junction held 9 bases outside the gene matches. CDR3 length equals 16 residues. CDR3 sequence (DNA): TGCGCCAGCAGCTTACAGGGGCCGCCTAAATACAATGAGCAGTTCTTC. Its protein is CASSLQGPPKYNEQFF.

The V call is TRBV10-3, the J call TRBJ1-1; D is uncertain. Trimming shortened V by 3 bases and J by 3 bases, and 8 bases separated the two germline ends. Per germline, CDR1 ENHRY and CDR2 SYGVKD. The CDR3 runs 13 residues. The CDR3 is CAISDGRYTEAFF. In nucleotides, the CDR3 is TGTGCCATCAGTGACGGGAGGTACACTGAAGCTTTCTTT.

This chain connects TRBV6-5 to TRBJ1-5, with D hard to call. Germline values: CDR1 MNHEY, CDR2 SVGAGI. The CDR3 extends over 13 amino acids. Deletions cut 4 bases from V and 9 bases from J, with 13 bases between. For the CDR3, the DNA is TGTGCCAGCAGTTTCCCGGGGAGTCGGCCCCAGCATTTT. Encoded protein: CASSFPGSRPQHF.

The chain carries TRBV18 and TRBJ2-2; 8 bases match TRBD1. The ends lost 1 base at V and 4 bases at J; junction bases unmatched: 5. The CDR3 length is 16 residues. Per the germline V gene, CDR1 is KGHSH and CDR2 is LQKENI. The CDR3 nucleotides read TGTGCCAGCTCACCACAGCGGACAGGGAGCACCGGGGAGCTGTTTTTT. Translating it yields CASSPQRTGSTGELFF.

V gene TRBV27 combines with J gene TRBJ1-1; a possible D gene is TRBD1 (5 bases). Trimming pared 6 bases from V and 12 bases from J, leaving 20 bases between. The germline CDR1 and CDR2 sequences are MNHEY and SMNVEV (reference sequence). The CDR3 covers 13 residues. The CDR3: CASSLGLSTATFF. The DNA of the CDR3 is TGTGCCAGCAGCCTGGGCCTTTCGACAGCTACTTTCTTT.

The rearrangement joins TRBV11-2 to TRBJ2-5, with 7 bases matching TRBD2. V lost 5 bases and J lost 7; bases outside the gene matches: 22. The CDR3 consists of 18 residues. Germline V gene data show CDR1 as SGHAT and CDR2 as FQNNGV. In nucleotides, the CDR3 is TGTGCCAGCAGCGCCCTTAAGGCGGGGGTTAAGACAAGGGGGACCCAGTACTTC. This sequence encodes CASSALKAGVKTRGTQYF.

The CDR3 spells CASSLILYETQYF. DNA for the CDR3: TGTGCCAGCAGTTTAATACTTTACGAGACCCAGTACTTC. The chain couples TRBV27 to TRBJ2-5; D is unclear. This CDR3 region has 13 residues. Germline V CDR1 and CDR2: MNHEY, SMNVEV (reference sequence). V was shortened by 2 bases and J by 5 bases, with 9 bases between the two germline ends.